Given below is one T cell receptor beta chain in context. V was shortened by 3 bases and J by 1 base, with 12 bases between the two germline ends. CDR3 length: 15 residues. CDR1 is LNHNV, CDR2 YYDKDF, per germline (reference sequence). Clinical history as reported by participants underpinned cohort assignment. In the source study's methods: Researchers report that nucleated cell counts were estimated from reference gene primer amplification. Libraries were prepared by immunoSEQ multiplex PCR; TCRdb keeps only in-frame clonotypes and omits some of them. V and J calls and clone size follow that table, whereas D and trimming were derived from the DNA. In the table there are hundreds of thousands of clones, around nine tenths of which are singletons. These data come from a study of blood T cell repertoires in COVID-19. The wider study: Material from acute and convalescent COVID-19 was sourced from the United States, Italy and Spain.

Sequencing input: PBMCs or T cells enriched from blood (not recorded which). The receptor comes from a woman aged 50 to 60 who had been exposed to COVID-19. The gene calls are TRBV15 and TRBJ2-5, with D perhaps TRBD2 (6 bases). The CDR3 DNA sequence: TGTGCCACCAGCAGGGGGGGACGGATCCAAGAGACCCAGTACTTC. Protein product: CATSRGGRIQETQYF.